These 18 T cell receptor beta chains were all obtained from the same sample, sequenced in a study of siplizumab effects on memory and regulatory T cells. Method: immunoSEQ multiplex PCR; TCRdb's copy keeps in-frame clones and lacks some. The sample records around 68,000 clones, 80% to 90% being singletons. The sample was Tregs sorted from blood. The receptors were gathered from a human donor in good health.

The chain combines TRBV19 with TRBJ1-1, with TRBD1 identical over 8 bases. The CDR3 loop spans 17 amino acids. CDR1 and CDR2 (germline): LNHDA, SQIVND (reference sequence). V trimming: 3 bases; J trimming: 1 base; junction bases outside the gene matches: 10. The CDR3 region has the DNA TGTGCCAGTAGTATCCCAGGGGGCACCCCGGGGAACACTGAAGCTTTCTTT. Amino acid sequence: CASSIPGGTPGNTEAFF.

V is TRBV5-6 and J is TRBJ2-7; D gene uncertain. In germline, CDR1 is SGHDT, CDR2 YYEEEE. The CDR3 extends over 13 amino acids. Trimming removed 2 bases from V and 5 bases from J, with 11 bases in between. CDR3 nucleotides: TGTGCCAGCAGCTTCACGCGGTGGCACGAGCAGTACTTC. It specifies CASSFTRWHEQYF.

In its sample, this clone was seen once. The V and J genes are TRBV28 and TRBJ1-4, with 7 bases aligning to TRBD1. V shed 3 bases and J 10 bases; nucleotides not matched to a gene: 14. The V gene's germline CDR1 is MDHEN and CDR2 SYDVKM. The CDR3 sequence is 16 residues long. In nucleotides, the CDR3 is TGTGCCAGCAGTTTGCGCCGTAACAGGGGCGGCGGAAAACTGTTTTTT. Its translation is CASSLRRNRGGGKLFF.

CDR3 in amino acids: CASSPGRHYGYTF. The CDR3, as DNA: TGTGCCAGCAGCCCGGGACGGCACTATGGCTACACCTTC. This sequence joins TRBV14 and TRBJ1-2; D is possibly TRBD1 (5 bases). Germline CDR1 is SGHDN and CDR2 is FVKESK. The CDR3 is 13 amino acids. V gave up 4 bases and J gave up 3 bases, with 9 bases separating them.

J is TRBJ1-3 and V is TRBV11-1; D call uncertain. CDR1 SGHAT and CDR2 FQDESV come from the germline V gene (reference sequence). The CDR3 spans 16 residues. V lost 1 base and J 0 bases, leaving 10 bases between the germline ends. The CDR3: CASSLGGIRSGNTIYF. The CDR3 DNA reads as TGTGCCAGCAGCTTAGGAGGAATACGCTCTGGAAACACCATATATTTT. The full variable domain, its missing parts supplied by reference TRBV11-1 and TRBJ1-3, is EAEVAQSPRYKITEKSQAVAFWCDPISGHATLYWYRQILGQGPELLVQFQDESVVDDSQLPKDRFSAERLKGVDSTLKIQPAELGDSAMYLCASSLGGIRSGNTIYFGEGSWLTVV.

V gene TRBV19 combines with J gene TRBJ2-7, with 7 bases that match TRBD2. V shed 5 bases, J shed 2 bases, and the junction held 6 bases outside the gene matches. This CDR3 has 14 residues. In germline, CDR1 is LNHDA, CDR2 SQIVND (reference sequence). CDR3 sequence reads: CASSARLAAYEQYF. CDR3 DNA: TGTGCCAGTAGTGCGAGACTAGCCGCCTACGAGCAGTACTTC. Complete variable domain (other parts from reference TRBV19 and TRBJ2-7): DGGITQSPKYLFRKEGQNVTLSCEQNLNHDAMYWYRQDPGQGLRLIYYSQIVNDFQKGDIAEGYSVSREKKESFPLTVTSAQKNPTAFYLCASSARLAAYEQYFGPGTRLTVT.

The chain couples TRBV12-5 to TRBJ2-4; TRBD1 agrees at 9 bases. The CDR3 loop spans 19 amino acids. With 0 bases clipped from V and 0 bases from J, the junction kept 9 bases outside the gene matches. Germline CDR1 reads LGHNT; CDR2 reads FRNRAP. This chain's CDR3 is CASGLVRTGGVLAKNIQYF. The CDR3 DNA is TGTGCTAGTGGTTTGGTACGAACAGGGGGCGTTTTAGCCAAAAACATTCAGTACTTC. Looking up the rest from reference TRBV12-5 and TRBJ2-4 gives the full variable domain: DARVTQTPRHKVTEMGQEVTMRCQPILGHNTVFWYRQTMMQGLELLAYFRNRAPLDDSGMPKDRFSAEMPDATLATLKIQPSEPRDSAVYFCASGLVRTGGVLAKNIQYFGAGTRLSVL.

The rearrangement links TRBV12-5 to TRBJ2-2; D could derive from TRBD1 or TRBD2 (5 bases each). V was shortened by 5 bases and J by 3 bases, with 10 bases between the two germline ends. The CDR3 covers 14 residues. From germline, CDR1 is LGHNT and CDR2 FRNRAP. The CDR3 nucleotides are TGTGCTAGTGGTCAGGGACGGGACACCGGGGAGCTGTTTTTT. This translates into CASGQGRDTGELFF.

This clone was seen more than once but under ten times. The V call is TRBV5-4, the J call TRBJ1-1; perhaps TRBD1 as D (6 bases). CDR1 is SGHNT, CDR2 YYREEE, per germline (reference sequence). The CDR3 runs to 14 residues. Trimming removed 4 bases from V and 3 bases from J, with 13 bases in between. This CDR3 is CASSQDRTDTEAFF. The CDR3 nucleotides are TGTGCCAGCAGCCAAGATCGGACAGACACTGAAGCTTTCTTT. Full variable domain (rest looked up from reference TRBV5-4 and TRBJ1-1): ETGVTQSPTHLIKTRGQQVTLRCSSQSGHNTVSWYQQALGQGPQFIFQYYREEENGRGNFPPRFSGLQFPNYSSELNVNALELDDSALYLCASSQDRTDTEAFFGQGTRLTVV.

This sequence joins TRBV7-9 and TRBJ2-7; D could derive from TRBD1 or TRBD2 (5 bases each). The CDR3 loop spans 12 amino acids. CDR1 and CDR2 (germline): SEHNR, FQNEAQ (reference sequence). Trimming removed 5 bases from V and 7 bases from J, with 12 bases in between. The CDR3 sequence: CASSPRGQEQYF. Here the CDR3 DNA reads TGTGCCAGCAGCCCCCGGGGCCAGGAGCAGTACTTC. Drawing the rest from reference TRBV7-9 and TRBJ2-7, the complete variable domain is DTGVSQNPRHKITKRGQNVTFRCDPISEHNRLYWYRQTLGQGPEFLTYFQNEAQLEKSRLLSDRFSAERPKGSFSTLEIQRTEQGDSAMYLCASSPRGQEQYFGPGTRLTVT.

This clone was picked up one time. The CDR3 DNA is TGTGCCAGTAGTTCCACTCACAGGTTAACTAATGAAAAACTGTTTTTT. Amino acid sequence: CASSSTHRLTNEKLFF. This chain uses TRBV19 with TRBJ1-4; a possible D gene is TRBD1 (5 bases). V shed 5 bases and J shed 1 base, with 14 bases lying between them. This CDR3 is built from 16 residues. Looked up from germline, CDR1 is LNHDA and CDR2 is SQIVND (reference sequence).

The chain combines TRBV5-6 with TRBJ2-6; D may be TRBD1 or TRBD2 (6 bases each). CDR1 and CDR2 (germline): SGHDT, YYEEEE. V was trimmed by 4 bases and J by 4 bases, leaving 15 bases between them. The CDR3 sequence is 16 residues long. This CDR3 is CASSGWGASGANVLTF. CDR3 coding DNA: TGTGCCAGCAGCGGATGGGGGGCATCCGGGGCCAACGTCCTGACTTTC.

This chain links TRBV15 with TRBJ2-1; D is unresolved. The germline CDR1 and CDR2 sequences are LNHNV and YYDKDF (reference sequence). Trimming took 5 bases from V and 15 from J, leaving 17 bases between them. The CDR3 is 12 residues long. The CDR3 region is CATSRAPQDRFF. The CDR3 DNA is TGTGCCACCAGCCGAGCCCCGCAAGATCGGTTCTTC. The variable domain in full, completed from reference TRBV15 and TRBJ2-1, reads DAMVIQNPRYQVTQFGKPVTLSCSQTLNHNVMYWYQQKSSQAPKLLFHYYDKDFNNEADTPDNFQSRRPNTSFCFLDIRSPGLGDTAMYLCATSRAPQDRFFGPGTRLTVL.

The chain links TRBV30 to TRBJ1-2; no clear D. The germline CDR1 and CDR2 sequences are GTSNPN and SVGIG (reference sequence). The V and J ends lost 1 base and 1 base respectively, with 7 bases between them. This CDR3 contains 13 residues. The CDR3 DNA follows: TGTGCCTGGAGTGAACAGTTTAACTATGGCTACACCTTC. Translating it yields CAWSEQFNYGYTF. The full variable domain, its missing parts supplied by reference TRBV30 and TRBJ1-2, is SQTIHQWPATLVQPVGSPLSLECTVEGTSNPNLYWYRQAAGRGLQLLFYSVGIGQISSEVPQNLSASRPQDRQFILSSKKLLLSDSGFYLCAWSEQFNYGYTFGSGTRLTVV.

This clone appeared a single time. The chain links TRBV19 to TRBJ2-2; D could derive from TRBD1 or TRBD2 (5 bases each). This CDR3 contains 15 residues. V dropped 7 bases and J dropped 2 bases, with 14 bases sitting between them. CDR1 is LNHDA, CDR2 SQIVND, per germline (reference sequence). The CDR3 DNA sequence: TGTGCCAGTATGGGACGGCCGCGAAACACCGGGGAGCTGTTTTTT. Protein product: CASMGRPRNTGELFF.

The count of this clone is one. CDR3 nucleotide sequence: TGTGCCAGCAGCCCCGACCGGGAGACCCAGTACTTC. Protein sequence: CASSPDRETQYF. V and J are TRBV11-3 and TRBJ2-5; D is uncertain. V dropped 5 bases and J dropped 5 bases, with 9 bases sitting between them. The CDR3 sequence is 12 residues long. CDR1 and CDR2 from the germline V gene are SGHNT and YENEEA.

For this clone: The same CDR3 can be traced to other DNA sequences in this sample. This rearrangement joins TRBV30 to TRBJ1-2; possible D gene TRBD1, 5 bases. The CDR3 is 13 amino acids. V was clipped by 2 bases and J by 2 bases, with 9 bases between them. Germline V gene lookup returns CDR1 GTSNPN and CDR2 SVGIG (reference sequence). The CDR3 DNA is TGTGCCTGGAGTAGGGGCCAGAACTATGGCTACACCTTC. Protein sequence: CAWSRGQNYGYTF.

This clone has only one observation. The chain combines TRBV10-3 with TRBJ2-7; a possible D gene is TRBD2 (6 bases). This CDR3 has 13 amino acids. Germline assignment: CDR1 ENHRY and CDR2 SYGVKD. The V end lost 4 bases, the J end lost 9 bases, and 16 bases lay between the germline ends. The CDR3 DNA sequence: TGTGCCATCAGTGGCAGGCCCGACGGGGGGCAGTACTTC. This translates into CAISGRPDGGQYF.